These 31 T cell receptor beta chains were sequenced from one sample in a study of lymphopenia after photon versus proton radiotherapy. Using immunoSEQ multiplex PCR, the repertoire was profiled, and TCRdb retains in-frame clones only, with some absent. The sample lists 10,000 to 15,000 clones; about nine tenths were seen once. The sequenced sample was peripheral blood, obtained from a patient treated with photon-based radiotherapy. The receptors were gathered from a man in his sixties with pancreatic cancer.

V is TRBV7-2 and J is TRBJ1-1, with D maybe TRBD1 (6 bases). This CDR3 is built from 16 residues. With 3 bases removed from V and 3 bases from J, the gap between germline ends came to 17 bases. Per the germline V gene, CDR1 is SGHTA and CDR2 is FQGNSA. CDR3 loop: CASSFNPGVLHTEAFF. In DNA form, the CDR3 reads TGTGCCAGCAGCTTTAACCCAGGGGTCCTACACACTGAAGCTTTCTTT.

This clone was seen a few times. The V and J genes are TRBV7-2 and TRBJ2-4; 8 bases map to TRBD2. This CDR3 comprises 14 residues. The trim removed 4 bases at V and 6 bases at J, leaving 5 bases unmatched. The germline gives CDR1 SGHTA, CDR2 FQGNSA. Here the CDR3 DNA reads TGTGCCAGCAGCTCCCGGGGGGGCCCAAACATTCAGTACTTC. Translating gives CASSSRGGPNIQYF.

This clone was seen only once. The J gene is TRBJ1-6, the V gene TRBV19; D unresolved. Trimming shortened V by 6 bases and J by 0 bases, and 12 bases separated the two germline ends. The length of the CDR3 is 16 residues. The germline V gene has CDR1 LNHDA and CDR2 SQIVND (reference sequence). The CDR3 loop reads CASRPGRSSYNSPLHF. The CDR3 DNA follows: TGTGCCAGTAGGCCGGGCAGGAGCTCCTATAATTCACCCCTCCACTTT.

This clone was counted a few times. This chain links TRBV2 with TRBJ1-2; D remains ambiguous. The germline V gene has CDR1 SNHLY and CDR2 FYNNEI. Trimming stripped 1 base from V and 2 bases from J, with 8 bases between. There are 14 residues in the CDR3. CDR3 protein: CASSEGAENYGYTF. CDR3 nucleotides: TGTGCCAGCAGTGAAGGGGCAGAAAACTATGGCTACACCTTC.

This clone was picked up a small number of times. The chain links TRBV30 to TRBJ2-3; D is perhaps TRBD1 or TRBD2 (5 bases each). Germline V gene data show CDR1 as GTSNPN and CDR2 as SVGIG (reference sequence). V was pared by 0 bases and J by 0 bases, with 10 bases between. The CDR3 has 15 amino acids. Written as DNA, the CDR3 is TGTGCCTGGAGTGTAGGGGAGACTAGCACAGATACGCAGTATTTT. Residues: CAWSVGETSTDTQYF.

The chain couples TRBV6-1 to TRBJ1-5; 9 bases line up with TRBD1. V was clipped by 6 bases and J by 7 bases; unmatched bases: 10. Germline V gene lookup returns CDR1 MNHNS and CDR2 SASEGT. The CDR3 contains 15 residues. CDR3 coding DNA: TGTGCCAGCAGGCCACAGGGGGCGATGTTGCAGCCCCAGCATTTT. Its protein product is CASRPQGAMLQPQHF.

This chain links TRBV18 with TRBJ2-7; 7 nucleotides agree with TRBD1. The J segment lost 0 bases and the V segment lost 5 bases, leaving 4 bases of the junction unmatched. Germline V gene sequence: CDR1 KGHSH, CDR2 LQKENI. This CDR3 comprises 14 residues. CDR3 bases: TGTGCCAGCTCATCCCGGGACAGCTCCTACGAGCAGTACTTC. It specifies CASSSRDSSYEQYF.

This clone was seen once. This CDR3 reads CASTSIPGKGYGYTF. In DNA form, the CDR3 reads TGTGCCAGCACCTCAATTCCGGGGAAAGGCTATGGCTACACCTTC. The chain has TRBV19 and TRBJ1-2; no definite D call. CDR1 and CDR2 from the germline V gene are LNHDA and SQIVND (reference sequence). The CDR3 sequence is 15 residues long. V gave up 9 bases and J gave up 4 bases, with 21 bases separating them. Full variable domain (remainder filled in from reference TRBV19 and TRBJ1-2): DGGITQSPKYLFRKEGQNVTLSCEQNLNHDAMYWYRQDPGQGLRLIYYSQIVNDFQKGDIAEGYSVSREKKESFPLTVTSAQKNPTAFYLCASTSIPGKGYGYTFGSGTRLTVV.

The rearrangement uses TRBV18 and TRBJ2-2; TRBD1 is a possible D gene (6 bases). Germline CDR1 KGHSH, CDR2 LQKENI. V dropped 4 bases and J dropped 1 base, with 10 bases sitting between them. The CDR3 contains 15 residues. CDR3 loop: CASSRGQQNTGELFF. The CDR3 DNA sequence: TGTGCCAGCTCACGGGGGCAGCAGAACACCGGGGAGCTGTTTTTT.

The gene calls are TRBV5-1 and TRBJ2-6; unclear D gene. Looked up from germline, CDR1 is SGHRS and CDR2 is YFSETQ. V was shortened by 5 bases and J by 0 bases, with 15 bases between the two germline ends. The CDR3 consists of 17 residues. The DNA of the CDR3 is TGCGCCAGCAGGACGGGTCGCGGCTTCTCTGGGGCCAACGTCCTGACTTTC. Translation gives CASRTGRGFSGANVLTF.

The table lists this clone with a few counts. This chain uses TRBV30 with TRBJ1-5, with 7 bases lining up with TRBD1. Per the germline V gene, CDR1 is GTSNPN and CDR2 is SVGIG (reference sequence). CDR3 length: 16 residues. The junction had 11 bases not matched to a gene; V was cut back by 2 bases and J by 4 bases. The CDR3 coding sequence is TGTGCCTGGAGTTTAAAGGGGGCAATAGGGAATCAGCCCCAGCATTTT. It encodes CAWSLKGAIGNQPQHF.

The rearrangement uses TRBV5-1 and TRBJ2-3, with D tentatively TRBD2 (6 bases). CDR3 size: 14 residues. Germline V gene data show CDR1 as SGHRS and CDR2 as YFSETQ. V was clipped by 2 bases and J by 2 bases, with 9 bases between them. The CDR3 sequence: CASSFGRFTDTQYF. The CDR3 DNA follows: TGCGCCAGCAGCTTTGGGAGGTTCACAGATACGCAGTATTTT. The full variable domain, in which reference TRBV5-1 and TRBJ2-3 provide the parts outside the CDR3, is KAGVTQTPRYLIKTRGQQVTLSCSPISGHRSVSWYQQTPGQGLQFLFEYFSETQRNKGNFPGRFSGRQFSNSRSEMNVSTLELGDSALYLCASSFGRFTDTQYFGPGTRLTVL.

The chain carries TRBV9 and TRBJ1-3; the D is unclear. V was pared by 0 bases and J by 4 bases, with 8 bases between. From germline, CDR1 is SGDLS and CDR2 YYNGEE. This CDR3 contains 14 residues. In DNA, the CDR3 is TGTGCCAGCAGCGTAGAGGGCGACGGAAACACCATATATTTT. Amino acid sequence: CASSVEGDGNTIYF.

This clone was detected only once. The genes are TRBV30 and TRBJ1-2; perhaps TRBD1 as D (5 bases). Trimming took 0 bases from V and 4 from J, leaving 15 bases between them. Germline assignment: CDR1 GTSNPN and CDR2 SVGIG (reference sequence). The CDR3 loop spans 15 amino acids. The CDR3 bases are TGTGCCTGGAGTGTACTTGGGGCAGCGCCCTATGGCTACACCTTC. Translating gives CAWSVLGAAPYGYTF.

Points on this clone: At the DNA level, this CDR3 is encoded by other sequences in the same sample as well. The J gene is TRBJ2-7, the V gene TRBV7-2; TRBD2 matches 10 bases. CDR1 is SGHTA and CDR2 is FQGNSA in the germline V gene. CDR3 size: 14 residues. V shed 1 base and J 4 bases; nucleotides not matched to a gene: 1. The CDR3 nucleotides read TGTGCCAGCAGCTTAGTAGCGGGGGGATACGAGCAGTACTTC. Encoded protein: CASSLVAGGYEQYF. The full variable domain, rest sourced from reference TRBV7-2 and TRBJ2-7, is GAGVSQSPSNKVTEKGKDVELRCDPISGHTALYWYRQSLGQGLEFLIYFQGNSAPDKSGLPSDRFSAERTGGSVSTLTIQRTQQEDSAVYLCASSLVAGGYEQYFGPGTRLTVT.

The chain is built from TRBV5-4 and TRBJ2-5; 15 nucleotides line up with TRBD2. The germline V gene encodes CDR1 SGHNT and CDR2 YYREEE (reference sequence). J gave up 3 bases and V 6 bases, and 6 bases lay outside the gene matches. The CDR3 length is 16 residues. The CDR3, as DNA: TGTGCCAGCACCGAGCGGACTAGCGGGGGGGAAGAGACCCAGTACTTC. This translates into CASTERTSGGEETQYF.

The chain employs TRBV14 and TRBJ2-3, with 7 bases lining up with TRBD2. Germline V lookup: CDR1 SGHDN, CDR2 FVKESK. The ends lost 1 base at V and 14 bases at J; junction bases unmatched: 6. The CDR3 is 12 amino acids. The CDR3 DNA sequence: TGTGCCAGCAGCCAAGGCCTCGGGAGGCCGTATTTT. Translating it yields CASSQGLGRPYF. Full variable domain (remainder filled in from reference TRBV14 and TRBJ2-3): EAGVTQFPSHSVIEKGQTVTLRCDPISGHDNLYWYRRVMGKEIKFLLHFVKESKQDESGMPNNRFLAERTGGTYSTLKVQPAELEDSGVYFCASSQGLGRPYFGPGTRLTVL.

This clone was recorded only once. The rearrangement joins TRBV7-2 to TRBJ2-2, with 8 bases aligning to TRBD1. Germline assignment: CDR1 SGHTA and CDR2 FQGNSA. V lost 1 base, J lost 8 bases, and 6 bases stayed unmatched. The CDR3 length is 15 residues. The CDR3 nucleotides read TGTGCCAGCAGCTTAGACAGGGGGACACCTGGGGAGCTGTTTTTT. It codes for CASSLDRGTPGELFF.

The chain joins TRBV6-6 to TRBJ2-7; D unresolved. The V end lost 4 bases, the J end lost 7 bases, and 14 bases lay between the germline ends. Germline CDR1 reads MNHNY; CDR2 reads SVGAGI (reference sequence). This CDR3 has 13 amino acids. CDR3 loop: CASSSTPRYEQYF. The CDR3 region has the DNA TGTGCCAGCAGTTCGACCCCTCGCTATGAGCAGTACTTC.

The chain couples TRBV1 to TRBJ2-4; TRBD2, the table's D call, was not compared with the DNA. TRBV1 is given as a pseudogene. The CDR3 contains 15 residues. The CDR3 nucleotides are TGCACCAGCAGCCAAGGTCCGGGGGGCCTAAACATTCAGTACTTC. Translated: CTSSQGPGGLNIQYF.

The genes are TRBV14 and TRBJ1-2; D remains unclear. The V end was cut by 0 bases, the J end by 4 bases, with 9 bases between. Per germline, CDR1 SGHDN and CDR2 FVKESK. The CDR3 spans 14 residues. As DNA, the CDR3 is TGTGCCAGCAGCCAAGACCATTACGGCTATGGCTACACCTTC. It is translated as CASSQDHYGYGYTF.

The chain joins TRBV5-1 to TRBJ2-2; 8 bases line up with TRBD1. Trimming cost V 0 bases and J 1 base; bases outside gene matches: 5. CDR1 is SGHRS, CDR2 YFSETQ, per germline. The CDR3 is made up of 17 amino acids. CDR3 nucleotide sequence: TGCGCCAGCAGCTTGGCACAGGGGGAATGGAACACCGGGGAGCTGTTTTTT. Its translation: CASSLAQGEWNTGELFF.

The CDR3 bases are TGTGCCACCAGCAGAGATCAAGTGACGGCCTACACCTTC. It codes for CATSRDQVTAYTF. This chain connects TRBV15 to TRBJ1-2; no clear D. The V end lost 0 bases, the J end lost 10 bases, and 12 bases lay between the germline ends. Germline assignment: CDR1 LNHNV and CDR2 YYDKDF (reference sequence). The CDR3 loop spans 13 amino acids.

The chain combines TRBV7-8 with TRBJ1-1; TRBD1 agrees at 9 bases. Looked up from germline, CDR1 is SGHVS and CDR2 is FQNEAQ. Trimming at V came to 8 bases and at J to 4 bases, leaving 5 bases not matched to a gene. The CDR3 extends over 13 amino acids. The CDR3 loop reads CASETGGRTEAFF. CDR3 bases: TGTGCCAGCGAAACAGGGGGCCGCACTGAAGCTTTCTTT.

This chain connects TRBV6-5 to TRBJ1-6; weak D call: TRBD1 (6 bases). V was trimmed by 7 bases and J by 7 bases, leaving 11 bases between them. The CDR3 is 13 amino acids. Germline V gene data show CDR1 as MNHEY and CDR2 as SVGAGI. CDR3: CASTRQANSPLHF. CDR3 in DNA: TGTGCCAGCACTCGACAGGCGAATTCACCCCTCCACTTT.

The V and J genes are TRBV4-1 and TRBJ2-1; D not resolved. This CDR3 has 17 residues. The germline V gene encodes CDR1 MGHRA and CDR2 YSYEKL. Deletions cut 3 bases from V and 10 bases from J, with 25 bases between. The CDR3: CASSHPIFAPPPSEQFF. For the CDR3, the DNA is TGCGCCAGCAGCCACCCAATTTTCGCCCCCCCGCCGTCCGAGCAGTTCTTC.

V gene TRBV6-5 combines with J gene TRBJ1-6, with D uncertain. CDR1 is MNHEY and CDR2 is SVGAGI in the germline V gene. There are 15 residues in the CDR3. The V and J ends lost 1 base and 10 bases respectively, with 14 bases between them. CDR3 amino acids: CASSYYRPGQSPLHF. CDR3 sequence (DNA): TGTGCCAGCAGTTACTACCGGCCCGGTCAATCACCCCTCCACTTT.

J is TRBJ1-5 and V is TRBV12-5, with D possibly matching TRBD1 (5 bases). CDR1 and CDR2 from the germline V gene are LGHNT and FRNRAP. V lost 9 bases, J lost 2 bases, and 11 bases lay in between. CDR3 length: 13 amino acids. The chain's CDR3 is CASQGSGNQPQHF. CDR3 sequence (DNA): TGTGCTAGCCAGGGTTCAGGCAATCAGCCCCAGCATTTT.

With regard to this clone: Different DNA sequences within this sample yield the same CDR3. The gene calls are TRBV9 and TRBJ1-2; TRBD1 is a possible D gene (5 bases). Germline loops: CDR1 SGDLS, CDR2 YYNGEE. CDR3 length: 13 residues. Trimming removed 0 bases from V and 5 bases from J, with 8 bases in between. Written as DNA, the CDR3 is TGTGCCAGCAGCGTAGCGGGGGGTTATGGCTACACCTTC. This gives the protein CASSVAGGYGYTF.

This sequence joins TRBV9 and TRBJ1-1, with 7 positions matching TRBD1. The CDR3 length is 14 residues. CDR1 is SGDLS and CDR2 is YYNGEE in the germline V gene. The J segment lost 1 base and the V segment lost 2 bases, leaving 2 bases of the junction unmatched. This CDR3 is CASSVQGGNTEAFF. The CDR3 coding sequence is TGTGCCAGCAGCGTCCAGGGGGGGAACACTGAAGCTTTCTTT.

This rearrangement joins TRBV15 to TRBJ2-7, with 9 positions matching TRBD1. Looked up from germline, CDR1 is LNHNV and CDR2 is YYDKDF (reference sequence). With 3 bases clipped from V and 6 bases from J, the junction kept 3 bases outside the gene matches. The CDR3 totals 13 residues. CDR3 DNA sequence: TGTGCCACCAGCAGGGACAGGGGCGGCGAGCAGTACTTC. Its translation is CATSRDRGGEQYF.